A selection of T cell receptor beta chains follows, all from one sample in a study of blood T cell repertoires in COVID-19. TCRdb's copy holds only in-frame clones and misses some; the assay was immunoSEQ multiplex PCR. In the table there are under 300,000 clones, roughly three quarters of which are singletons. Material: peripheral blood. These TCRs come from a woman aged 40-49 years with active or convalescent COVID-19. CDR3s include the opening cysteine and the closing phenylalanine or tryptophan. Each record gives: D gene, J gene, V gene, clone size, CDR3 protein, CDR3 DNA. A D gene is named only where the DNA matches it firmly. Not all rows give a size; the values are once, few, many and, for expanded clones, a class.

d_call: NA
j_call: TRBJ2-2
v_call: TRBV2
clone_size: NA
cdr3_aa: CASSDQGSYTGELFF
cdr3_nt: TGTGCCAGCAGTGACCAGGGGTCCTACACCGGGGAGCTGTTTTTT

d_call: TRBD1
j_call: TRBJ2-3
v_call: TRBV6-6
clone_size: few
cdr3_aa: CASSRSSTGGTDTQYF
cdr3_nt: TGTGCCAGCAGCCGATCCTCGACAGGGGGGACAGATACGCAGTATTTT

d_call: TRBD1
j_call: TRBJ1-1
v_call: TRBV9
clone_size: NA
cdr3_aa: CASSHGTGTYTEAFF
cdr3_nt: TGTGCCAGCAGCCATGGGACAGGGACTTACACTGAAGCTTTCTTT

d_call: TRBD1
j_call: TRBJ1-4
v_call: TRBV12-5
clone_size: NA
cdr3_aa: CASGLVRGQEGEKLFF
cdr3_nt: TGTGCTAGTGGTTTGGTACGGGGACAGGAGGGAGAAAAACTGTTTTTT

d_call: TRBD2
j_call: TRBJ2-1
v_call: TRBV6-6
clone_size: NA
cdr3_aa: CASSQTSGGVNEQFF
cdr3_nt: TGTGCCAGCAGCCAGACTAGCGGGGGGGTTAATGAGCAGTTCTTC

d_call: TRBD1
j_call: TRBJ2-3
v_call: TRBV29-1
clone_size: NA
cdr3_aa: CSVLTGEADTQYF
cdr3_nt: TGCAGCGTTTTGACAGGGGAGGCAGATACGCAGTATTTT

d_call: NA
j_call: TRBJ2-3
v_call: TRBV28
clone_size: NA
cdr3_aa: CASRPPGRDTQYF
cdr3_nt: TGTGCCAGCAGGCCTCCGGGTCGTGATACGCAGTATTTT

d_call: TRBD1
j_call: TRBJ1-5
v_call: TRBV5-1
clone_size: NA
cdr3_aa: CASRSGTGEINQPQHF
cdr3_nt: TGCGCCAGCAGATCCGGGACAGGGGAAATCAATCAGCCCCAGCATTTT

d_call: NA
j_call: TRBJ1-5
v_call: TRBV2
clone_size: NA
cdr3_aa: CASKRGGENQPQHF
cdr3_nt: TGTGCCAGCAAAAGGGGGGGGGAAAATCAGCCCCAGCATTTT

d_call: NA
j_call: TRBJ1-3
v_call: TRBV18
clone_size: once
cdr3_aa: CASSPFRGAMGNTIYF
cdr3_nt: TGTGCCAGCTCACCATTTCGGGGGGCGATGGGAAACACCATATATTTT

d_call: TRBD1
j_call: TRBJ2-5
v_call: TRBV7-8
clone_size: once
cdr3_aa: CASSTGVTLQETQYF
cdr3_nt: TGTGCCAGCTCAACAGGGGTTACCCTGCAAGAGACCCAGTACTTC

d_call: TRBD1
j_call: TRBJ1-2
v_call: TRBV12-3/TRBV12-4
clone_size: NA
cdr3_aa: CASSPDRFYGYTF
cdr3_nt: TGTGCCAGCAGCCCGGACAGGTTCTATGGCTACACCTTC

d_call: TRBD1
j_call: TRBJ1-5
v_call: TRBV16
clone_size: NA
cdr3_aa: CASTRTGGLNQPQHF
cdr3_nt: TGTGCCAGCACCCGGACAGGGGGACTTAATCAGCCCCAGCATTTT

d_call: NA
j_call: TRBJ1-3
v_call: TRBV11-2
clone_size: NA
cdr3_aa: CASSLPEAGNTIYF
cdr3_nt: TGTGCCAGCAGCTTGCCAGAGGCCGGAAACACCATATATTTT

d_call: TRBD1
j_call: TRBJ2-5
v_call: TRBV10-3
clone_size: NA
cdr3_aa: CAISDGQGETQYF
cdr3_nt: TGTGCCATCAGTGATGGACAGGGAGAGACCCAGTACTTC

d_call: NA
j_call: TRBJ2-5
v_call: TRBV28
clone_size: few
cdr3_aa: CASKMAVKQETQYF
cdr3_nt: TGTGCCAGCAAAATGGCGGTTAAGCAAGAGACCCAGTACTTC

d_call: TRBD1
j_call: TRBJ2-7
v_call: TRBV29-1
clone_size: few
cdr3_aa: CSTSRTGSEQYF
cdr3_nt: TGCAGCACCTCCCGGACAGGTAGCGAGCAGTACTTC

d_call: TRBD1
j_call: TRBJ1-1
v_call: TRBV5-4
clone_size: NA
cdr3_aa: CASSVETGKSDTEAFF
cdr3_nt: TGTGCCAGCAGTGTTGAGACAGGGAAGTCGGACACTGAAGCTTTCTTT

d_call: NA
j_call: TRBJ1-1
v_call: TRBV11-2
clone_size: NA
cdr3_aa: CASSFTGNRNTEAFF
cdr3_nt: TGTGCCAGCAGCTTTACAGGGAACAGGAACACTGAAGCTTTCTTT

d_call: NA
j_call: TRBJ2-3
v_call: TRBV5-6
clone_size: NA
cdr3_aa: CASSRGYGTSTDTQYF
cdr3_nt: TGTGCCAGCAGTCGCGGGTACGGGACTAGCACAGATACGCAGTATTTT

d_call: NA
j_call: TRBJ2-2
v_call: TRBV6-5
clone_size: NA
cdr3_aa: CASSYSRDTGELFF
cdr3_nt: TGTGCCAGCAGTTACTCGAGGGACACCGGGGAGCTGTTTTTT

d_call: TRBD2
j_call: TRBJ2-2
v_call: TRBV2
clone_size: NA
cdr3_aa: CASSWGTSDTGELFF
cdr3_nt: TGTGCCAGCAGTTGGGGGACTAGCGACACCGGGGAGCTGTTTTTT

d_call: TRBD1
j_call: TRBJ1-4
v_call: TRBV28
clone_size: few
cdr3_aa: CASSPLPQGAPTNEKLFF
cdr3_nt: TGTGCCAGCAGCCCACTTCCTCAGGGGGCCCCAACTAATGAAAAACTGTTTTTT

d_call: TRBD2
j_call: TRBJ2-3
v_call: TRBV6-4
clone_size: few
cdr3_aa: CASSDGGLATDTQYF
cdr3_nt: TGTGCCAGCAGTGACGGGGGACTAGCCACAGATACGCAGTATTTT

d_call: NA
j_call: TRBJ2-1
v_call: TRBV7-9
clone_size: few
cdr3_aa: CASSSQGGEQFF
cdr3_nt: TGTGCCAGCAGCTCCCAAGGGGGTGAGCAGTTCTTC

d_call: TRBD2
j_call: TRBJ2-1
v_call: TRBV6-5
clone_size: few
cdr3_aa: CASTGTSGAEQFF
cdr3_nt: TGTGCCAGCACCGGGACTAGCGGGGCTGAGCAGTTCTTC

d_call: TRBD1
j_call: TRBJ1-1
v_call: TRBV6-5
clone_size: few
cdr3_aa: CASRLDRVTEAFF
cdr3_nt: TGTGCCAGCAGACTGGACAGGGTAACTGAAGCTTTCTTT

d_call: NA
j_call: TRBJ1-5
v_call: TRBV28
clone_size: NA
cdr3_aa: CASSLLRGISNQPQHF
cdr3_nt: TGTGCCAGCAGTCTGCTGCGGGGGATTAGCAATCAGCCCCAGCATTTT

d_call: TRBD1
j_call: TRBJ1-5
v_call: TRBV27
clone_size: many
cdr3_aa: CASSFRQGNQPQHF
cdr3_nt: TGTGCCAGCAGTTTCCGACAGGGTAATCAGCCCCAGCATTTT

d_call: NA
j_call: TRBJ2-3
v_call: TRBV5-1
clone_size: NA
cdr3_aa: CASSFGQSDTDTQYF
cdr3_nt: TGCGCCAGCAGCTTCGGACAGAGCGACACAGATACGCAGTATTTT

d_call: NA
j_call: TRBJ1-2
v_call: TRBV5-1
clone_size: few
cdr3_aa: CASSLEGLGYGYTF
cdr3_nt: TGCGCCAGCAGCTTGGAGGGGCTGGGCTATGGCTACACCTTC

d_call: NA
j_call: TRBJ2-5
v_call: TRBV11-2
clone_size: NA
cdr3_aa: CASSPLDNLQETQYF
cdr3_nt: TGTGCCAGCAGCCCTCTGGACAACCTCCAAGAGACCCAGTACTTC

d_call: NA
j_call: TRBJ1-6
v_call: TRBV2
clone_size: NA
cdr3_aa: CASSEVWQVVSALHF
cdr3_nt: TGTGCCAGCAGTGAAGTATGGCAGGTGGTCTCAGCCCTCCACTTT

d_call: NA
j_call: TRBJ1-1
v_call: TRBV19
clone_size: many
cdr3_aa: CASSPRLIEVNTEAFF
cdr3_nt: TGTGCCAGTAGTCCTCGCCTCATAGAGGTGAACACTGAAGCTTTCTTT